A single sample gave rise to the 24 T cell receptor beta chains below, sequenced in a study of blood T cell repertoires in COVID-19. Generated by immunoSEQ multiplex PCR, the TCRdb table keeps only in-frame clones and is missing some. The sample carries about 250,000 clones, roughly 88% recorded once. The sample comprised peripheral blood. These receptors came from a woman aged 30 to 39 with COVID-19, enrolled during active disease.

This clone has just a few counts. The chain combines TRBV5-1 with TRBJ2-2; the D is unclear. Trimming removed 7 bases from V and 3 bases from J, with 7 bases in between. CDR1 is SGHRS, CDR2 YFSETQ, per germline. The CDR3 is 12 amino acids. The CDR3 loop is CASAEHTGELFF. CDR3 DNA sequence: TGCGCCAGCGCGGAGCACACCGGGGAGCTGTTTTTT.

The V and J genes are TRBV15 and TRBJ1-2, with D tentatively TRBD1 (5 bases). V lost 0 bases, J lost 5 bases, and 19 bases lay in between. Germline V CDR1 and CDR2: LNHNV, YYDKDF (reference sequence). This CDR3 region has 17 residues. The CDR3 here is CATSRERTTGTVYGYTF. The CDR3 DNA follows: TGTGCCACCAGCAGAGAGAGGACTACCGGGACCGTTTATGGCTACACCTTC.

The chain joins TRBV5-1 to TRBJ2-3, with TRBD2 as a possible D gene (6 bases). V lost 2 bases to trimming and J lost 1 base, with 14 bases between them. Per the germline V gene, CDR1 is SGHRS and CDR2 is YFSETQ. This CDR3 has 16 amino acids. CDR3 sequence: CASSLALIAGTDTQYF. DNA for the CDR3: TGCGCCAGCAGCTTAGCCCTAATAGCGGGCACAGATACGCAGTATTTT.

The CDR3 region is CASSPLRGRGVRGSSYNEQFF. The CDR3 nucleotides read TGTGCCAGCAGCCCCCTCCGAGGGCGGGGGGTCCGGGGAAGCTCCTACAATGAGCAGTTCTTC. This chain joins TRBV28 and TRBJ2-1, with 8 bases that match TRBD2. Per germline, CDR1 MDHEN and CDR2 SYDVKM. The CDR3 loop spans 21 amino acids. V dropped 6 bases and J dropped 0; count of bases not matched to a gene: 22.

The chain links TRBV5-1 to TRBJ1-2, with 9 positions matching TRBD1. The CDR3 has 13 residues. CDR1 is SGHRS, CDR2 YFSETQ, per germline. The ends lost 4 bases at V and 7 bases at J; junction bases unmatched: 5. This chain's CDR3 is CASSEGQGGGYTF. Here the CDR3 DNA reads TGCGCCAGCAGCGAGGGACAGGGTGGTGGCTACACCTTC.

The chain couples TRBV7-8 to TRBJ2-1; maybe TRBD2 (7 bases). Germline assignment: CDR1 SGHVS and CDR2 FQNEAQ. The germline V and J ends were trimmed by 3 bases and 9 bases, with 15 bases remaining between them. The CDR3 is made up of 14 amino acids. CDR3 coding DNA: TGTGCCAGCAGCTTGAGGGGGGGGCGAAGTGAGCAGTTCTTC. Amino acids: CASSLRGGRSEQFF.

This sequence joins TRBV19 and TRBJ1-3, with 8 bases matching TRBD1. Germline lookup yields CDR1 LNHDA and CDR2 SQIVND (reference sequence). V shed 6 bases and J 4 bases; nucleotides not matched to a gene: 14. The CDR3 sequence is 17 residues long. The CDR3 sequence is CASSPDRAIISGNTIYF. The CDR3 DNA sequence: TGTGCCAGTAGCCCGGACAGGGCTATTATTTCCGGAAACACCATATATTTT.

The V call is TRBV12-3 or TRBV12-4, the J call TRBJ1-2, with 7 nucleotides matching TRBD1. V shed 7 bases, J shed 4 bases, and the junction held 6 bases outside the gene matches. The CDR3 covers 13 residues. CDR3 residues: CASTMWDSYGYTF. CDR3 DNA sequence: TGTGCCAGCACCATGTGGGACAGCTATGGCTACACCTTC.

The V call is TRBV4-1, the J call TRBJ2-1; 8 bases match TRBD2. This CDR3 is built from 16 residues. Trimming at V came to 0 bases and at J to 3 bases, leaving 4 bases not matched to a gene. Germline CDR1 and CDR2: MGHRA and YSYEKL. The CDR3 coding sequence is TGCGCCAGCAGCCAAGATGGGACTAGTTACTACAATGAGCAGTTCTTC. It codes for CASSQDGTSYYNEQFF.

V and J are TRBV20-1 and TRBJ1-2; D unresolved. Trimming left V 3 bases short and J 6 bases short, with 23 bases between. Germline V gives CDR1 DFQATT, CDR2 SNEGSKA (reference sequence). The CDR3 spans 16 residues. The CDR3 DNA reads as TGCAGTGCTAGTAGCGGAAATAGGCATCGTTCCGATGGCTACACCTTC. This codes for CSASSGNRHRSDGYTF.

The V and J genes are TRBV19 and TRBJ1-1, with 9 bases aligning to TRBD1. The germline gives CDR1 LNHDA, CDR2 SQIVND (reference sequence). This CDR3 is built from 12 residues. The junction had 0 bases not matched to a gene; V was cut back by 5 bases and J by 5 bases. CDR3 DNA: TGTGCCAGTAGTGGACAGGGGACTGAAGCTTTCTTT. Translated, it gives CASSGQGTEAFF.

CDR3 sequence: CASSLGNQGNSPLHF. The CDR3 DNA follows: TGTGCCAGCAGCTTGGGCAATCAGGGGAATTCACCCCTCCACTTT. The chain has TRBV5-4 and TRBJ1-6, with a tentative D call TRBD1 (6 bases). V dropped 0 bases and J dropped 7 bases, with 11 bases sitting between them. Germline-derived CDR1 and CDR2 are SGHNT and YYREEE (reference sequence). CDR3 length equals 15 residues.

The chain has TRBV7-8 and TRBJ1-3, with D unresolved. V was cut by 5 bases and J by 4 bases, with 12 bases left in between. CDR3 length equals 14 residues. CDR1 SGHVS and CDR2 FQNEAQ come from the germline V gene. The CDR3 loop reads CASSPRAGGNTIYF. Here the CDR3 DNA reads TGTGCCAGCAGCCCCCGAGCAGGAGGAAACACCATATATTTT.

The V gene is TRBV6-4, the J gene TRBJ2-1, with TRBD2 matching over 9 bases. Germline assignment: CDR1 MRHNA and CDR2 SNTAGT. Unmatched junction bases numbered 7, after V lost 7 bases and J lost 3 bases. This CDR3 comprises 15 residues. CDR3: CASKDIAGDYNEQFF. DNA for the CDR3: TGTGCCAGCAAGGATATAGCGGGAGACTACAATGAGCAGTTCTTC.

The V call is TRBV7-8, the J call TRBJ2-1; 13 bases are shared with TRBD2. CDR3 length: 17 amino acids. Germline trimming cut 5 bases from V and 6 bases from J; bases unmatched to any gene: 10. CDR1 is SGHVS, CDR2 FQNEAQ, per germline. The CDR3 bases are TGTGCCAGCAGCCCAGTGGGGGGGACTAGCGGGACCAATGAGCAGTTCTTC. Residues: CASSPVGGTSGTNEQFF.

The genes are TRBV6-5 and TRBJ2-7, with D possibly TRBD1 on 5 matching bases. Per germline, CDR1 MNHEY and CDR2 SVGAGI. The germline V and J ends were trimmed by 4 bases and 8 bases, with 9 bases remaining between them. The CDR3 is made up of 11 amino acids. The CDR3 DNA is TGTGCCAGCAGTTTTCAGGGAAAGCAGTACTTC. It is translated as CASSFQGKQYF.

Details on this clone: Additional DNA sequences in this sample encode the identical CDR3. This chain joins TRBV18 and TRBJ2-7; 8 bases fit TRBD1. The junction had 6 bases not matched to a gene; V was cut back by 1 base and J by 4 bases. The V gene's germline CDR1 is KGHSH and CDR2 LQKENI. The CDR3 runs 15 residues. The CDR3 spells CASSPRGQGAYEQYF. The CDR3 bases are TGTGCCAGCTCACCACGAGGGCAGGGGGCATACGAGCAGTACTTC.

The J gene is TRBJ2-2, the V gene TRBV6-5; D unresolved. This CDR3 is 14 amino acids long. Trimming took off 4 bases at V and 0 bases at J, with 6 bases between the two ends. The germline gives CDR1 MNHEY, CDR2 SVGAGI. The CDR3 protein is CASSFSSNTGELFF. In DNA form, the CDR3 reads TGTGCCAGCAGTTTTTCCTCGAACACCGGGGAGCTGTTTTTT.

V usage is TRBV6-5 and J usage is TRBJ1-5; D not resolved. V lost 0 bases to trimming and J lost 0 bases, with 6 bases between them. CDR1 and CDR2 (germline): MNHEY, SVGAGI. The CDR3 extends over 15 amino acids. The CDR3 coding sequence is TGTGCCAGCAGTTACTCTGGAGATAGCAATCAGCCCCAGCATTTT. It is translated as CASSYSGDSNQPQHF.

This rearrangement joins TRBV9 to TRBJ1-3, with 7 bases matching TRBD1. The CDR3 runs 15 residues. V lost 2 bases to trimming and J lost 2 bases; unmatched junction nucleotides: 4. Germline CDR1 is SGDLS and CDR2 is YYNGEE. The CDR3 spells CASSVEGTAGNTIYF. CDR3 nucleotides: TGTGCCAGCAGCGTTGAGGGGACAGCTGGAAACACCATATATTTT.

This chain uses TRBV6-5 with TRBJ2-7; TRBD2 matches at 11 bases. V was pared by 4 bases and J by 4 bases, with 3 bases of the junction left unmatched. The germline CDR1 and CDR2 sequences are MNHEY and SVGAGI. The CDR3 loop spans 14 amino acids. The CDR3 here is CASSSGTSGYEQYV. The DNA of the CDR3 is TGTGCCAGCAGTTCCGGGACTAGCGGTTACGAGCAGTACGTC.

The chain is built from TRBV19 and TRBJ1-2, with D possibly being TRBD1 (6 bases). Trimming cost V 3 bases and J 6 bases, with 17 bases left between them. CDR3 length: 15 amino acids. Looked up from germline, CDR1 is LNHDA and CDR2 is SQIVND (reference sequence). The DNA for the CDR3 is TGTGCCAGTAGTATGGCGCAGGGGCAGCGTAATGGCTACACCTTC. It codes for CASSMAQGQRNGYTF.

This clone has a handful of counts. The CDR3 sequence is CASSLGLGSYGYTF. DNA of the CDR3: TGTGCCAGCAGTTTAGGTCTAGGGAGCTATGGCTACACCTTC. This chain joins TRBV28 and TRBJ1-2; D is ambiguous. Germline CDR1 and CDR2: MDHEN and SYDVKM. Trimming pared 2 bases from V and 4 bases from J, leaving 11 bases between. This CDR3 region has 14 residues.

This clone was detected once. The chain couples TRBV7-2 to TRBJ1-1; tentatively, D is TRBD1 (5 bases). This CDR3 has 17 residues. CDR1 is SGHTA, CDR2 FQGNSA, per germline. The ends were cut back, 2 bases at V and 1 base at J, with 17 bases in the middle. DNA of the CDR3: TGTGCCAGCAGCTTAAACTCTGCCGGGCAGGGGAACACTGAAGCTTTCTTT. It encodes CASSLNSAGQGNTEAFF. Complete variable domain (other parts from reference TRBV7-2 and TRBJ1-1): GAGVSQSPSNKVTEKGKDVELRCDPISGHTALYWYRQSLGQGLEFLIYFQGNSAPDKSGLPSDRFSAERTGGSVSTLTIQRTQQEDSAVYLCASSLNSAGQGNTEAFFGQGTRLTVV.